This entry features one T cell receptor (beta chain) sequence. Its cognate antigen is unknown. The data are from a study of T cell responses to AZD1222 COVID-19 vaccine. Points from the study as a whole: Recipients of AZD1222 seropositive at baseline numbered only 6 or 7.

V was cut by 5 bases and J by 7 bases, with 17 bases left in between. Germline CDR1 SSHAT, CDR2 FNYEAQ (reference sequence). This CDR3 is 15 amino acids long. The assay was immunoSEQ multiplex PCR, and TCRdb's table has in-frame clones only and misses some. Of under 130,000 clones in the sample, roughly 89% are singletons; the top ten hold about two fifths. The receptor comes from an adult who received the AZD1222 COVID-19 vaccine. The V gene is TRBV7-7, the J gene TRBJ2-2, with D possibly TRBD1 on 6 matching bases. The starting material was peripheral blood, obtained 28 days after the second AZD1222 dose. The CDR3 DNA follows: TGTGCCAGCAGCCCGAGTCACAGGGAGAACGGGGAGCTGTTTTTT. Protein: CASSPSHRENGELFF.